This TCR beta chain was identified during a study of long-term antiretroviral therapy in people with HIV. Trimming cost V 4 bases and J 8 bases, with 15 bases left between them. The CDR3 sequence is 15 residues long. The germline V gene has CDR1 SGHTA and CDR2 FQGTGA. Version v3.0 of the immunoSEQ assay was performed at survey level. TCRdb's table, derived via immunoSEQ multiplex PCR, lists solely in-frame clones and lacks some. Of around 20,000 clones detected, around 80% appear once; the ten largest clones hold almost 8%. The receptor was derived from a woman between 40 and 50 years old with HIV. This material consisted of unsorted PBMCs, taken at the start of antiretroviral therapy, before treatment. V is TRBV7-3 and J is TRBJ1-6; the D gene is possibly TRBD1 (5 bases). The CDR3 region is CASSSIGGYHSPLHF. CDR3 nucleotide sequence: TGTGCCAGCAGCTCTATTGGGGGGTATCATTCACCCCTCCACTTT. Drawing the rest from reference TRBV7-3 and TRBJ1-6, the complete variable domain is GAGVSQTPSNKVTEKGKYVELRCDPISGHTALYWYRQSLGQGPEFLIYFQGTGAADDSGLPNDRFFAVRPEGSVSTLKIQRTERGDSAVYLCASSSIGGYHSPLHFGNGTRLTVT.